This T cell receptor beta chain was retrieved from a study of shared clonotypes between healthy human individuals. Study overall: The cohort comprised a couple of women and a few men. Their ages spanned 18 to 49 years.

V shed 2 bases and J shed 3 bases, with 12 bases lying between them. The length of the CDR3 is 15 residues. The germline CDR1 and CDR2 sequences are SNHLY and FYNNEI. Generated by immunoSEQ multiplex PCR, the TCRdb table keeps only in-frame clones and is missing some. The data show about 2 million clones, about 95% seen once. Naive CD8 cells comprised CD45RO-negative, CCR7-positively selected cells, excluding terminally differentiated effector memory CD45RA+ cells. Participating donors were healthy, HIV-negative adults free of recent acute infections or vaccinations. This clonotype was obtained from a man aged 18 to 30 in good health. The chain couples TRBV2 to TRBJ2-3, with D possibly TRBD2 on 5 matching bases. Sequencing was done on a sample of naive CD8+ T cells sorted from blood. This CDR3 reads CASSEIDYTTDTQYF. DNA of the CDR3: TGTGCCAGCAGTGAAATAGACTATACAACAGATACGCAGTATTTT.